This TCR beta chain was obtained from a study of blood T cell repertoires in COVID-19. Across the whole study: There were acute and convalescent COVID-19 samples, and they came from the United States, Italy and Spain. PBMCs, B-cell-depleted T cells, or T cells were the source of the cDNA or gDNA that made up the material.

Authors' methods: Researchers report that nucleated cell counts were estimated from reference gene primer amplification. The protocol was immunoSEQ multiplex PCR, while the TCRdb copy is restricted to in-frame clones and leaves out a portion. From that table come the V and J calls and clone size; the DNA was used to work out D and trimming. The sample consists of approximately 100,000 clones, over 85% of them appearing once. This clonotype originated in a man aged 70 or older with acute or convalescent COVID-19. Sequencing was performed on peripheral blood.

CDR3 coding DNA: TGCAGCGTTGGACAGGGGGCAAGCAATCAGCCCCAGCATTTT. Its translation is CSVGQGASNQPQHF. The rearrangement links TRBV29-1 to TRBJ1-5; 10 positions match TRBD1. J gave up 1 base and V 4 bases, and 1 base lay outside the gene matches. This CDR3 comprises 14 residues. Germline V gene sequence: CDR1 SQVTM, CDR2 ANQGSEA.